Described below is a single T cell receptor (beta chain) sequence and its context. This CDR3 contains 14 residues. V was pared by 5 bases and J by 0 bases, with 10 bases between. Germline CDR1 is MNHEY and CDR2 is SVGAGI. In the study's own analysis: Reference gene primer amplification yielded estimated nucleated cell counts. Produced via immunoSEQ multiplex PCR; TCRdb's table is partial and in-frame only. The V and J calls and the clone size are those of that table, but D and trimming were determined from the DNA. The sample has about 39,000 clones, over 70% seen once. The source of the sample is a study of blood T cell repertoires in COVID-19. About the study: Acute and convalescent COVID-19 specimens originated in the United States, Italy and Spain. Sources were T cells, B-cell-depleted T cells, or PBMCs; the material itself was cDNA or gDNA.

V usage is TRBV6-5 and J usage is TRBJ1-2, with a possible D match to TRBD1 (5 bases). The clonotype originates from a man in his fifties with active or convalescent COVID-19. What was sequenced was peripheral blood. The CDR3 DNA follows: TGTGCCAGCAGTCTGACAGCAGCTAACTATGGCTACACCTTC. It specifies CASSLTAANYGYTF.